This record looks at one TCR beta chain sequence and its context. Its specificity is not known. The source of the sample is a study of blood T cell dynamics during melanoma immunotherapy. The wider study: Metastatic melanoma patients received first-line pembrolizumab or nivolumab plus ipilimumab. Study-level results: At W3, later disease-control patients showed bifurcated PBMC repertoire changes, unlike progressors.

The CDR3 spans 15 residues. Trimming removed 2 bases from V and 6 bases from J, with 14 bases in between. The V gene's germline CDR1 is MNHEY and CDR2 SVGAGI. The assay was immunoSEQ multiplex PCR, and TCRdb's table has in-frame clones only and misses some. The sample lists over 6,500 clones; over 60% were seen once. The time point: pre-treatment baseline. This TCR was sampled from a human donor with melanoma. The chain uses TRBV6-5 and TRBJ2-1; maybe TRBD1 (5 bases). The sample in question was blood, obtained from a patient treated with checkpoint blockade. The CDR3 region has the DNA TGTGCCAGCAGTTACCGGCAGGGTTATCGCAATGAGCAGTTCTTC. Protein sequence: CASSYRQGYRNEQFF.